This T cell receptor beta chain was profiled in a study of shared clonotypes between healthy human individuals. Study details: CD4 naive cells filled three plates per donor, CD4 memory three, CD8 naive two and CD8 memory one.

Note on this clone: Its antigen is as yet unknown.

Division of CD4+ cells produced a CD45RA+ naive subset and a CD45RA-negative memory subset. Study observations and caveats: In a few donors, around 4.8% of naive CD4 clonotypes appeared in common. Large depth notwithstanding, sorted-subset sequencing proved incomplete by rarefaction.

Germline loops: CDR1 SGHTS, CDR2 YDEGEE. V was shortened by 6 bases and J by 4 bases, with 16 bases between the two germline ends. This CDR3 spans 14 amino acids. Some clones are missing from TCRdb's copy, which holds only in-frame ones; the method was immunoSEQ multiplex PCR. The repertoire includes approximately 2,000,000 clones, 92% of them detected once, and approximately 0.41% sits in the top ten. This clonotype was sampled from a young man in good health. Some clones in this sample may be carry-over from other donors' samples. The chain has TRBV5-8 and TRBJ1-1; D remains ambiguous. Sequenced input: naive CD4+ T cells from PBMCs. As for subset: CD45RA+ positively selected. CDR3 coding DNA: TGTGCCAGCAAAACCGGGCGGTGGATCACTGAAGCTTTCTTT. It is translated as CASKTGRWITEAFF. Full variable domain (missing parts from reference TRBV5-8 and TRBJ1-1): EAGVTQSPTHLIKTRGQQATLRCSPISGHTSVYWYQQALGLGLQFLLWYDEGEERNRGNFPPRFSGRQFPNYSSELNVNALELEDSALYLCASKTGRWITEAFFGQGTRLTVV.